The sequence of this T cell receptor (beta chain) was determined in a study of blood T cell repertoires in COVID-19. Study as a whole: Whether acute or convalescent, the COVID-19 samples came from the United States, Italy and Spain. In each case, the material was cDNA or gDNA derived from T cells, B-cell-depleted T cells, or PBMCs.

The CDR3 covers 13 residues. V lost 3 bases and J lost 6, with 10 bases in between. The germline V gene has CDR1 PRHDT and CDR2 FYEKMQ (reference sequence). Methods used by the authors: Amplified reference gene primers provided the basis for estimating nucleated cell counts. Sequencing used immunoSEQ multiplex PCR; TCRdb keeps in-frame clones, though not all of them. V, J and clone size were drawn from that table, and D and trimming were deduced from the DNA. The sample shows about 40,000 clones, roughly 87% of them seen only once. The sample comprised peripheral blood. V usage is TRBV13 and J usage is TRBJ2-3, with unresolved D. The TCR comes from a man in his 70s with active COVID-19. The CDR3 nucleotides are TGTGCCAGCAGCTTCCTTGCTCGGGATACGCAGTATTTT. Its translation: CASSFLARDTQYF.